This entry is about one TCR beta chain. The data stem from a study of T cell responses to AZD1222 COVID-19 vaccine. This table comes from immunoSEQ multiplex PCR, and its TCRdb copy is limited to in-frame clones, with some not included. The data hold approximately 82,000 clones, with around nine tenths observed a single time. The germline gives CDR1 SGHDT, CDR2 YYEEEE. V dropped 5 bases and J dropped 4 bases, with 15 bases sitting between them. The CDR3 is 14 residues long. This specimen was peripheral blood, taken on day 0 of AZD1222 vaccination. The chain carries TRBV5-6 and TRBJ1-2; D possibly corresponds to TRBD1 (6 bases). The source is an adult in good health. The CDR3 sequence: CASSGAGEVYGYTF. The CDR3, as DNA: TGTGCCAGCAGTGGGGCAGGGGAGGTCTATGGCTACACCTTC.